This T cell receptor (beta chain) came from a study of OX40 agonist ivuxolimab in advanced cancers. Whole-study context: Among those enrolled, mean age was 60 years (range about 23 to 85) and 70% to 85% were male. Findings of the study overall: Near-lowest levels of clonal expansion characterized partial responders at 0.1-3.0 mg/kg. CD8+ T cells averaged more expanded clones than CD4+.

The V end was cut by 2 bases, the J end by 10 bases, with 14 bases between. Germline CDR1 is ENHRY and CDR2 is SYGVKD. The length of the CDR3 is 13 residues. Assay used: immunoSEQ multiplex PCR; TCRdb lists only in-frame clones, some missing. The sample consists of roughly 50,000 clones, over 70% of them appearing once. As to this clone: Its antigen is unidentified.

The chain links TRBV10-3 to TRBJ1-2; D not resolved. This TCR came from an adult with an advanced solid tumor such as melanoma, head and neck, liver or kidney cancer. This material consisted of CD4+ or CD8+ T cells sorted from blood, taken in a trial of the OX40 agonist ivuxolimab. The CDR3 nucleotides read TGTGCCATCAGTGAGCCGGGCCAGTTGGACTACACCTTC. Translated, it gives CAISEPGQLDYTF.